This T cell receptor (beta chain) is from a study of shared clonotypes between healthy human individuals. Study-wide findings and caveats: Estimated richness was generally greater in naive than memory subsets.

The data were produced by immunoSEQ multiplex PCR, yet TCRdb's version contains in-frame clones alone and is incomplete. The sample holds some 2.4 million clones, more than 85% seen once. Note on this clone: The antigen is unknown.

V shed 2 bases and J shed 2 bases, with 22 bases lying between them. The CDR3 is 18 residues long. CDR1 MDHEN and CDR2 SYDVKM come from the germline V gene. This clonotype was sampled from a man between 18 and 29 years old in good health. Some clones in this sample may be carry-over from other donors' samples. The sample taken for sequencing was naive CD4+ T cells from PBMCs. Subset noted: CD45RA+ positively selected. The V gene is TRBV28, the J gene TRBJ2-7, with D tentatively TRBD1 (5 bases). In nucleotides, the CDR3 is TGTGCCAGCAGTTTAGTAGTCCCAACAGGCTTGATCCCCTACGAGCAGTACTTC. Translating gives CASSLVVPTGLIPYEQYF. Filled out from reference TRBV28 and TRBJ2-7, the complete variable domain reads DVKVTQSSRYLVKRTGEKVFLECVQDMDHENMFWYRQDPGLGLRLIYFSYDVKMKEKGDIPEGYSVSREKKERFSLILESASTNQTSMYLCASSLVVPTGLIPYEQYFGPGTRLTVT.